This T cell receptor (beta chain) was profiled in a study of cytomegalovirus exposure and HLA in healthy donors. Germline CDR1 SGHRS, CDR2 YFSETQ. CDR3 length: 14 residues. The ends lost 2 bases at V and 4 bases at J; junction bases unmatched: 5. Both 60 Vbeta primers and 13 Jbeta primers went into the PCR. Produced via immunoSEQ multiplex PCR; TCRdb's table is partial and in-frame only. The top ten hold about 5.4% of the sample, which has 100,000 or so clones, less than 65% seen once. This clone occurred a few times. Sequenced input: PBMCs. This receptor was identified in a woman in her twenties or thirties in good health and CMV-seropositive. The V and J genes are TRBV5-1 and TRBJ2-5; 7 bases align to TRBD1. This CDR3 reads CASSFRQGGETQYF. The CDR3 region has the DNA TGCGCCAGCAGCTTCCGACAGGGCGGAGAGACCCAGTACTTC. Full variable domain (rest looked up from reference TRBV5-1 and TRBJ2-5): KAGVTQTPRYLIKTRGQQVTLSCSPISGHRSVSWYQQTPGQGLQFLFEYFSETQRNKGNFPGRFSGRQFSNSRSEMNVSTLELGDSALYLCASSFRQGGETQYFGPGTRLLVL.